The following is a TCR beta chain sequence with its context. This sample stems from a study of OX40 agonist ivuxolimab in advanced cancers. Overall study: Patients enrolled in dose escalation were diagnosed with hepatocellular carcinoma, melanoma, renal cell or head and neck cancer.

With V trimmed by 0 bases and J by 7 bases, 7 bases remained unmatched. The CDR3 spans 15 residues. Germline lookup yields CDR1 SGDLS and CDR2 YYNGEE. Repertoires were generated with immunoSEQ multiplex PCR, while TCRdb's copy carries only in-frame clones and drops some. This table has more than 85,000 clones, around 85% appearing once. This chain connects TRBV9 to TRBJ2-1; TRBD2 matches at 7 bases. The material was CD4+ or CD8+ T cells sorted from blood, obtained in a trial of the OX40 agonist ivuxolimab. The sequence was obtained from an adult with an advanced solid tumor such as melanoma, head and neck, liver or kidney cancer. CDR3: CASSVDPSGRNEQFF. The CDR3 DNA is TGTGCCAGCAGCGTAGACCCTAGCGGTAGGAATGAGCAGTTCTTC.